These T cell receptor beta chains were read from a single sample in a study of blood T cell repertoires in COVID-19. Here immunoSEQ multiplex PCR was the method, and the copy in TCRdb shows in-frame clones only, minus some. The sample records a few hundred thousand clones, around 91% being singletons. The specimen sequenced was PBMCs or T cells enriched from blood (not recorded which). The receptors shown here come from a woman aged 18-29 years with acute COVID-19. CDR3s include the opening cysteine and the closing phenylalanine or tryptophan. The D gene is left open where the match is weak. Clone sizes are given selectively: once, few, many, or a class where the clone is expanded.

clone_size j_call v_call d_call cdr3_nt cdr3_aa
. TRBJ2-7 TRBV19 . TGTGCCAGTAGTATCTCTCCGGGCTACGAGCAGTACTTC CASSISPGYEQYF
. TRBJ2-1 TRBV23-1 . TGCGCCAGCAGTCCCCGGCGGGGCATATACAATGAGCAGTTCTTC CASSPRRGIYNEQFF
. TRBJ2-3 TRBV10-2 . TGCGCCAGCAGCTTAACTGGGACTGGACAGGGCGGGGGCGGCACGCAGTATTTT CASSLTGTGQGGGGTQYF
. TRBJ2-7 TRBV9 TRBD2 TGTGCCAGCAGCGCGGGACTAGCGGTATCCTACGAGCAGTACTTC CASSAGLAVSYEQYF
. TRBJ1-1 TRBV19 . TGTGCCAGTAGCTCCCAGGGGACTGAAGCTTTCTTT CASSSQGTEAFF
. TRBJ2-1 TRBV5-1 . TGCGCCAGCAGCTTGTTGACAGGAGCCTACAATGAGCAGTTCTTC CASSLLTGAYNEQFF
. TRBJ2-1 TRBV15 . TGTGCCACCAGCCCATCCAATCGAGAGAGGGAGTTCTTC CATSPSNREREFF
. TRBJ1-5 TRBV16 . TGTGCCAGCAGCCGCACAAGCAATCAGCCCCAGCATTTT CASSRTSNQPQHF
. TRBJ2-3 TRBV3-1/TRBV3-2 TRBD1 TGTGCCAGCAGCCGACAGGGGGATACGCAGTATTTT CASSRQGDTQYF
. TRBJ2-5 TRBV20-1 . TGCAGTGCTAGTCCGAGGGCTTCCCAAGAGACCCAGTACTTC CSASPRASQETQYF
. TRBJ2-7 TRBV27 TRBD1 TGTGCCAGCAGACAGGGGGCAGACGCTTCCTACGAGCAGTACTTC CASRQGADASYEQYF
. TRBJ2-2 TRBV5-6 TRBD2 TGTGCCAGCGGGACTAGCGGGAGTTCTTGGTTCACCGGGGAGCTGTTTTTT CASGTSGSSWFTGELFF
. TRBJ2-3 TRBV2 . TGTGCCAGCAGTGATCAGGTCCCAGATACGCAGTATTTT CASSDQVPDTQYF
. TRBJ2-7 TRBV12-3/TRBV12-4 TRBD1 TGTGCCAGCAGTCTACGACAGGGTCGGCAGTACTTC CASSLRQGRQYF
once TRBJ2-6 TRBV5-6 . TGTGCCAGCAGCTTTACAGGGTCTGGGGCCAACGTCCTGACTTTC CASSFTGSGANVLTF
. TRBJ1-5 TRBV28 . TGTGCCAGCAGTTTATCCCGCATCACAGTCCCTAATCAGCCCCAGCATTTT CASSLSRITVPNQPQHF
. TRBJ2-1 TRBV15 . TGTGCCACCAGCAGAGACTGGGGGCTCAATGAGCAGTTCTTC CATSRDWGLNEQFF
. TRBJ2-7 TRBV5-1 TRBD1 TGCGCCAGCAGCAGGACAGGGGAGGTGAGGGAGCAGTACTTC CASSRTGEVREQYF
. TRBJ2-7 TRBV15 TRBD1 TGTGCCACCAGCAAAGGTCTTCAGGGGGTCCTCTCCTACGAGCAGTACTTC CATSKGLQGVLSYEQYF
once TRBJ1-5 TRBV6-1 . TGTGCCAGCAGTGAACAGTATGAGGGCCAGCCCCAGCATTTT CASSEQYEGQPQHF
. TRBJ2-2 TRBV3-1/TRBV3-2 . TGTGCCAGCAGCCCGGGGAAATTCGGACCCGGGGAGCTGTTTTTT CASSPGKFGPGELFF
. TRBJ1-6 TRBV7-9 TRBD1 TGTGCCACCGACCTTCTGGACAGGGATTTACCTTCCAATTCACCCCTCCACTTT CATDLLDRDLPSNSPLHF
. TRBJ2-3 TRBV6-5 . TGTGCCAGCACCCTGGCGGGCTCAGATACGCAGTATTTT CASTLAGSDTQYF
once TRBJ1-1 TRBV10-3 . TGTGCCATCAGGGCCGGGTCCTCGGATCCTGAAGCTTTCTTT CAIRAGSSDPEAFF
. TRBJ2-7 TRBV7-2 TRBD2 TGTGCCAGCAGCTTAGGTCGGACTAGTATCTACGAGCAGTACTTC CASSLGRTSIYEQYF
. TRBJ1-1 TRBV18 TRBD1 TGTGCCAGCTCACCTGACAGGGCTGAAGCTTTCTTT CASSPDRAEAFF
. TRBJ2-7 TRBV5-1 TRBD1 TGCGCCAGCAGCTCCAGGGGGCCCTACGAGCAGTACTTC CASSSRGPYEQYF
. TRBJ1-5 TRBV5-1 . TGCGCCAGCAGCTTGGCCCCACGGGCAGGGGAGCGGAATCAGCCCCAGCATTTT CASSLAPRAGERNQPQHF
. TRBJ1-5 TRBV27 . TGTGCCAGCAGTTTAATGAGGAGCAATCAGCCCCAGCATTTT CASSLMRSNQPQHF
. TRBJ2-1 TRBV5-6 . TGTGCCAGCAGTTACGACTATAGCTCCTACAATGAGCAGTTCTTC CASSYDYSSYNEQFF
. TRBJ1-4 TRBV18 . TGTGCCAGCTCAAAGGGGAACAGGAATGAAAAACTGTTTTTT CASSKGNRNEKLFF
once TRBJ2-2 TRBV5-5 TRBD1 TGTGCCAGCACCTCGCTGGGACAGGGCCCATCCTACAACACCGGGGAGCTGTTTTTT CASTSLGQGPSYNTGELFF
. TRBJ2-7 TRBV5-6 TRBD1 TGTGCCAGCAGCTTTTCGGTATTCGCGACAGGGGGCAACGAGCAGTACTTC CASSFSVFATGGNEQYF
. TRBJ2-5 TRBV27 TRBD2 TGTGCCAGCAGTCCCGTGGGGACTAGCGGGAAACAGACCCAGTACTTC CASSPVGTSGKQTQYF
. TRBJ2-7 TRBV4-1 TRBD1 TGCGCCAGCAGCCAAGCGGGGACAGGGACGATCTACGAGCAGTACTTC CASSQAGTGTIYEQYF
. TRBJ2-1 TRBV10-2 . TGCGCCAGCACTAGCGCCAATGAGCAGTTCTTC CASTSANEQFF
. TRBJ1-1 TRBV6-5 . TGTGCCAGCAGTCAACATATGAACACTGAAGCTTTCTTT CASSQHMNTEAFF
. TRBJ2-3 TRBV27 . TGTGCCAGCAGTCCAGGGACATCCCCTAGCACAGATACGCAGTATTTT CASSPGTSPSTDTQYF
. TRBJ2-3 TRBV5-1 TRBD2 TGCGCCAGCAGCTTGGGTCCTAGCGGAGCCACAGATACGCAGTATTTT CASSLGPSGATDTQYF
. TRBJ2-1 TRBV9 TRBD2 TGTGCCAGCAGCGTAGTGTCACTAGCGGGAGGGCGCGGGGACAATGAGCAGTTCTTC CASSVVSLAGGRGDNEQFF
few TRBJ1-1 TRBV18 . TGTGCCAGCTCACCGACAGGAATGAACACTGAAGCTTTCTTT CASSPTGMNTEAFF
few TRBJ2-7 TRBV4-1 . TGCGCCAGCAGCCAAGCTCCCAGGACTACCATCGAGCAGTACTTC CASSQAPRTTIEQYF
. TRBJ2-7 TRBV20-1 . TGCAGTGCTAGTTCCGACAGACCCTACGAGCAGTACTTC CSASSDRPYEQYF